This TCR beta chain was observed in a study of shared clonotypes between healthy human individuals (dated by TCRdb to 2019 to 2021). At the level of the whole study: The cohort comprised a couple of women and three men aged 18 to 49 years. For each donor, CD4 naive and CD4 memory were each run on three plates, CD8 naive on two plates, and CD8 memory on one plate. To estimate repertoire size and how much clonotypes are shared between individuals, the study performed deep sequencing of blood TCR repertoires from roughly five healthy adults. To increase sequencing depth and limit assay-specific biases, different laboratories used diverse techniques to prepare libraries and sequence TCR repertoires. Each donor's leukapheresis produced roughly between about 0.9 and 9.5 billion PBMCs.

The CDR3 has 14 amino acids, counting the end cysteine and phenylalanine. Only CDR3 DNA is held: 42 bases, read in frame from base 1. Compared with germline, V lacks 7 bases and J lacks 4 bases; bases without a gene match: 4. Sequences MDHEN (CDR1) and SYDVKM (CDR2) are obtained from the germline V gene. The donors were healthy, HIV-negative adults with no recently reported acute infections or vaccinations. Every donor was a Caucasian adult residing in Nashville, Tennessee, USA. CD4+ T cells were enriched by magnetic negative selection; naive cells were then positively selected on CD45RA, and the negative fraction formed the memory subset. Blood was collected by leukapheresis, and PBMCs were isolated by Ficoll-Histopaque density gradient centrifugation and then cryopreserved in liquid nitrogen vapor phase. Purity and quantity of every magnetically sorted T cell population were checked by analytical flow cytometry. From each sorted fraction, genomic DNA was isolated and quantified by UV absorbance on a Nanodrop 2000c.

Study-wide conclusions, independent of this receptor: Because the study included a small number of donors, the genetic and exposure-history diversity represented was limited. Based on pairwise subsampling, the degree of clonotype sharing among donors was expected to be affected by sequencing depth. Clonotypes shared by all four sorted-subset donors showed higher generation probabilities than non-shared clonotypes. Rarefaction of sorted-subset datasets indicated incomplete sequencing despite the large sequencing depth. Sharing across four donors was observed for approximately 5% of naive CD4, about 3.2% of naive CD8, over 2% of memory CD4, and around 0.42% of memory CD8 clonotypes. Sampling was restricted to blood, and TCR repertoires in tissue are likely to differ from TCR repertoires in blood. Naive subsets generally had larger estimated clonotype richness than memory subsets did.

On this clone itself: Its target antigen remains unknown. Per-base quality was not reported, and no clone a single base away is much larger than it.

Using the deep immunoSEQ assay, multiplex PCR amplified TCR CDR3 regions from genomic DNA. For each cell subset, the extracted genomic DNA was distributed evenly across all wells of several immunoSEQ 96-well plates, and each plate served as one replicate. For sorted subsets, each replicate PCR was loaded with approximately 0.2 ug genomic DNA, equivalent to 30,000 or so T cell genomes. Purified libraries were measured with a Qubit 3.0 fluorometer, size-checked on a Bioanalyzer 2100, and measured again with the KAPA Library Quantification kit. A separate single-read 150-cycle Illumina NextSeq 550 flow cell was used to sequence each immunoSEQ 96-well plate. In the paper's pipeline: The immunoSEQ output contained only junctional sequences without quality scores, so filtering could not match that applied to full-length reads. Sequences were annotated with PyIR, a Python wrapper for IgBLAST v1.9, using IMGT germline references to assign V/J genes and CDR3. Reads were removed for weak V/J assignments (E-value above 1e-6), missing CDR3, stop codons, out-of-frame junctions, or ambiguous translated residues. A V3J clonotype was defined by an identical inferred V gene, J gene, and CDR3 amino acid sequence. The percentage overlap between two repertoires was calculated by dividing the number of shared unique clonotypes by the size of the smaller repertoire. Richness of each repertoire was evaluated using RTK rarefaction, the Chao1 estimator, and Recon v2.1 estimates of unobserved clonotypes. Generation probabilities for all TCRbeta clonotypes obtained by the gDNA method from a handful of donors were computed using OLGA. Imported from immuneACCESS, the table was reduced by TCRdb to in-frame sequences with V and J called. These copies leave out some clones; in studies compared against another copy, an unresolved V gene accounts for under half, and the cause of the remainder is not known. Clone size and the V and J calls come from that table; the DNA yielded D and trimming. This sample lists 2 million to 3 million clones; 80% to 95% were detected once. The ten largest clones take up around 0.4% of the sample.

Here the chain combines TRBV28 and TRBJ2-2; 9 nucleotides in the junction match TRBD1. Source material: naive CD4+ T cells from PBMCs. In the paper's terms, the cell subset or site label means: CD45RA+ positively selected. The TCR comes from a man aged 18 to 29 in good health. Some clones in this sample may be carry-over from other donors' samples. In nucleotides, the sequence is TGTGCCAGCAAGACAGGGGGGACCACCGGGGAGCTGTTTTTT. It translates to CASKTGGTTGELFF.